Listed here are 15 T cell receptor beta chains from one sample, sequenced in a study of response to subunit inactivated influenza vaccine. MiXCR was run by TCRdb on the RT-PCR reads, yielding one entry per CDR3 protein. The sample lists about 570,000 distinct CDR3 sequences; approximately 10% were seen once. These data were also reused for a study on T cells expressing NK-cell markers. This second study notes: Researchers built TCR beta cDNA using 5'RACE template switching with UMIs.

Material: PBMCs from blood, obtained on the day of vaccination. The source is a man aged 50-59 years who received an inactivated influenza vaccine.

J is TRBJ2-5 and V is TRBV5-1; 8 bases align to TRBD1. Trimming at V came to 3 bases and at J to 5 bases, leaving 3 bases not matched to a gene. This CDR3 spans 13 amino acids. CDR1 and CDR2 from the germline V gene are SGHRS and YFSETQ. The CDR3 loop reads CASSYNRGETQYF. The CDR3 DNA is TGCGCCAGCAGCTACAACAGGGGGGAGACCCAGTACTTC.

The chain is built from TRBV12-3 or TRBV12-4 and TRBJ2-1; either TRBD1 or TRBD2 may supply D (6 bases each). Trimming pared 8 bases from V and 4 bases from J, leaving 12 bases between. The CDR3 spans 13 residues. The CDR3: CASAGQTYNEQFF. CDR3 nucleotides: TGTGCCAGCGCGGGACAAACATACAATGAGCAGTTCTTC.

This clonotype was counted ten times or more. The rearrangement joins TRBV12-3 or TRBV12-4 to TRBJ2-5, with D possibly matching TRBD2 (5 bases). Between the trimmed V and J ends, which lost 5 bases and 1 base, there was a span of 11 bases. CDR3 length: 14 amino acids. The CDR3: CASSARRLQETQYF. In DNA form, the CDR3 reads TGTGCCAGCAGTGCGAGGAGGCTCCAAGAGACCCAGTACTTC.

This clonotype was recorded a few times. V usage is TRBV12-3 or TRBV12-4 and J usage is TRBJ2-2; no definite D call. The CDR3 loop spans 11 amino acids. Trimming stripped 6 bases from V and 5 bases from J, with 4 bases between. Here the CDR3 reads CASRWTGELFF. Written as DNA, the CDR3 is TGTGCCAGCAGATGGACCGGGGAGCTGTTTTTT.

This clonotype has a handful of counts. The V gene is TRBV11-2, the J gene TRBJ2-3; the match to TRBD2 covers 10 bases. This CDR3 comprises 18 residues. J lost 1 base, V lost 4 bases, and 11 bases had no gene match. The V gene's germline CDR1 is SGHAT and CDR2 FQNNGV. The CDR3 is CASSSTLLAGIRTDTQYF. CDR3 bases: TGTGCCAGCAGCTCAACCCTACTAGCGGGGATACGCACAGATACGCAGTATTTT.

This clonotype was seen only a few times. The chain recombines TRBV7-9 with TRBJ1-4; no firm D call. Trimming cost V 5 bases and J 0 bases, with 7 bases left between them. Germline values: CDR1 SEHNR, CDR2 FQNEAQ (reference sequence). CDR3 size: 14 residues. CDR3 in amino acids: CASSEGSTNEKLFF. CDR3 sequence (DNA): TGTGCCAGCAGCGAAGGGTCAACTAATGAAAAACTGTTTTTT.

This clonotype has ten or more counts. CDR3 amino acids: CAITMTDESLMYF. DNA of the CDR3: TGTGCCATCACTATGACGGACGAGAGTCTCATGTACTTC. The chain recombines TRBV10-3 with TRBJ2-7; D is unresolved. The CDR3 runs 13 residues. V lost 7 bases and J 12 bases, leaving 22 bases between the germline ends. The V gene's germline CDR1 is ENHRY and CDR2 SYGVKD.

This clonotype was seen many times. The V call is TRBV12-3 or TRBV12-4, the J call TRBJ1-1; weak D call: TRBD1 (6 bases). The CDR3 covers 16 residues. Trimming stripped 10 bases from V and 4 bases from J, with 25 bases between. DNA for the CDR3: TGTGCCACCAGCCACCCGGGGGCCGTTTTCGGCACTGAAGCTTTCTTT. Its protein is CATSHPGAVFGTEAFF.

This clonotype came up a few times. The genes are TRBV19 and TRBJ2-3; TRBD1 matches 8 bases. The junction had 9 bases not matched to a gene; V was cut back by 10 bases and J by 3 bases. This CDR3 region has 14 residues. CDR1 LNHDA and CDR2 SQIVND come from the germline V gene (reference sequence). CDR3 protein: CATSNRGYTDTQYF. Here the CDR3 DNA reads TGTGCCACCTCAAACAGGGGGTATACAGATACGCAGTATTTT.

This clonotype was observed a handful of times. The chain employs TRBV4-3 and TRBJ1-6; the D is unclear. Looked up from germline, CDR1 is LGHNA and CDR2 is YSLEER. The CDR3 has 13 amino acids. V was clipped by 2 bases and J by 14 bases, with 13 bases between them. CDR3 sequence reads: CASSQRPGEALHF. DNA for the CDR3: TGCGCCAGCAGCCAAAGGCCAGGAGAAGCCCTCCACTTT.

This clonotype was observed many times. CDR3 protein: CASSWTGNQPQHF. CDR3 nucleotide sequence: TGTGCCAGCAGCTGGACAGGGAATCAGCCCCAGCATTTT. This chain connects TRBV12-3 or TRBV12-4 to TRBJ1-5; TRBD1 aligns across 8 bases. The trim removed 6 bases at V and 4 bases at J, leaving 2 bases unmatched. This CDR3 is built from 13 residues.

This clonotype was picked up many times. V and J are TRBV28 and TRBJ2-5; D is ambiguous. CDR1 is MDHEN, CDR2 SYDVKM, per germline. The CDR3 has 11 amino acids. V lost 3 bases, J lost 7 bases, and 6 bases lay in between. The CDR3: CASSFFGTQYF. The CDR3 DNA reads TGTGCCAGCAGTTTCTTCGGGACCCAGTACTTC.

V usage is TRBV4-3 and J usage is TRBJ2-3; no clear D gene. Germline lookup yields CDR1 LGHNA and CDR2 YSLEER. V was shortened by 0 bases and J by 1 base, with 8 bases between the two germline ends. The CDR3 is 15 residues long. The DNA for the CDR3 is TGCGCCAGCAGCCAAGAGCGACCCGGCACAGATACGCAGTATTTT. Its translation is CASSQERPGTDTQYF.

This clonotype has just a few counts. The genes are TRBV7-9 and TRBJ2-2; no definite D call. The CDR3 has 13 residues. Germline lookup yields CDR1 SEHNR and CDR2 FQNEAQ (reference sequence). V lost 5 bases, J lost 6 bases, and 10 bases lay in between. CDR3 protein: CASSAAPAGELFF. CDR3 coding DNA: TGTGCCAGCAGCGCAGCCCCAGCCGGGGAGCTGTTTTTT.

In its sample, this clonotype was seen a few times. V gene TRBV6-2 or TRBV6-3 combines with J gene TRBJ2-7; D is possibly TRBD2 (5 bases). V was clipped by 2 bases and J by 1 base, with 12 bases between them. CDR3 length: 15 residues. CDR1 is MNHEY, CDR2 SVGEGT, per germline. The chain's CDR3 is CASSYEVGGSYEQYF. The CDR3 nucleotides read TGTGCCAGCAGTTACGAGGTAGGAGGATCCTACGAGCAGTACTTC.